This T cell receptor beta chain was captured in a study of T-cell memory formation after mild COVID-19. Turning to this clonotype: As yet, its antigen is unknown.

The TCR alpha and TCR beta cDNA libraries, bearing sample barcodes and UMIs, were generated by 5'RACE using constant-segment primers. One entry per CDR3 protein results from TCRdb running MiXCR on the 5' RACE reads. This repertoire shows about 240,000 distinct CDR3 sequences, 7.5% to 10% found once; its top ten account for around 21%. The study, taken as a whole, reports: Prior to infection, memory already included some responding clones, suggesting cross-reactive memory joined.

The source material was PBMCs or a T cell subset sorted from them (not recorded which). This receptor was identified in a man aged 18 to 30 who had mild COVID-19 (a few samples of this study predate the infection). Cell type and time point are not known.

The CDR3 DNA follows: TGCAGCGTTACCCCACAGGGGGGAGATACGCAGTATTTT. This gives the protein CSVTPQGGDTQYF. V usage is TRBV29-1 and J usage is TRBJ2-3; 8 bases are shared with TRBD1. Germline CDR1 reads SQVTM; CDR2 reads ANQGSEA. CDR3 size: 13 residues. With V trimmed by 5 bases and J by 5 bases, 6 bases remained unmatched.